This TCR beta chain originates from a study of blood T cell repertoires in COVID-19. Methods used by the authors: Researchers report that nucleated cell counts were estimated from reference gene primer amplification. Method: immunoSEQ multiplex PCR; TCRdb's copy keeps in-frame clones and lacks some. V and J calls and clone size are as listed in that table; D and trimming were resolved from the DNA. The table includes about 370,000 clones, over 85% detected once. This CDR3 spans 14 amino acids. Germline V gene sequence: CDR1 SEHNR, CDR2 FQNEAQ (reference sequence). Trimming shortened V by 3 bases and J by 0 bases, and 9 bases separated the two germline ends. The study recruited people aged about 18 to 90 years across approximately 23 US areas. Assignment of participants to cohorts was predicated upon participant-reported clinical history.

Sequencing was carried out using PBMCs or T cells enriched from blood (not recorded which). This sequence was found in a woman aged 25 to 39 who had recovered from COVID-19. The rearrangement joins TRBV7-9 to TRBJ2-7; D is perhaps TRBD2 (6 bases). CDR3 amino acids: CASSLISGSYEQYF. DNA of the CDR3: TGTGCCAGCAGCTTGATTAGCGGCTCCTACGAGCAGTACTTC.